The rows below give T cell receptor beta chains drawn from one sample of a study of cytomegalovirus exposure and HLA in healthy donors. Here immunoSEQ multiplex PCR was the method, and the copy in TCRdb shows in-frame clones only, minus some. Of around 76,000 clones in the sample, about 78% were seen once. Sequencing was performed on PBMCs. The receptors stem from a woman aged 40-49 years in good health and CMV-seropositive. The CDR3 runs from the conserved cysteine through the conserved F or W. A D gene is named only where the DNA matches it firmly. The size field is filled for only some rows; it gives once, few, many or a size class.

size,V,D,J,CDR3,DNA
.,TRBV5-1,TRBD1,TRBJ2-7,CASSSDRGSYEQYF,TGCGCCAGCAGCTCCGACAGGGGTTCCTACGAGCAGTACTTC
.,TRBV11-2,.,TRBJ2-5,CASSLERSPRETQYF,TGTGCCAGCAGCTTAGAACGGTCGCCCCGAGAGACCCAGTACTTC
.,TRBV11-2,.,TRBJ1-1,CASKRGRNTEAFF,TGTGCCAGCAAGAGAGGCCGGAACACTGAAGCTTTCTTT
once,TRBV5-1,.,TRBJ2-2,CASSLAAGTGELFF,TGCGCCAGCAGCTTGGCCGCGGGAACCGGGGAGCTGTTTTTT
.,TRBV4-1,TRBD1,TRBJ2-7,CASSLGQGAVEQYF,TGCGCCAGCAGCCTGGGACAGGGGGCGGTCGAGCAGTACTTC
.,TRBV19,TRBD1,TRBJ1-4,CASTNAGQSGEKLFF,TGTGCCAGTACCAATGCGGGACAGAGCGGTGAAAAACTGTTTTTT
.,TRBV7-2,TRBD1,TRBJ1-5,CASSTRTGFYSNQPQHF,TGTGCCAGCAGCACCCGGACAGGGTTTTATAGCAATCAGCCCCAGCATTTT
few,TRBV19,.,TRBJ1-6,CASSIENLGYNSPLHF,TGTGCCAGTAGTATAGAAAACCTAGGATATAATTCACCCCTCCACTTT
few,TRBV7-2,.,TRBJ1-2,CASSLEFRQGYGYTF,TGTGCCAGCAGCTTAGAATTTCGGCAGGGCTATGGCTACACCTTC
.,TRBV5-1,.,TRBJ1-1,CASSRRTSPDEAFF,TGTGCCAGCAGCCGACGGACAAGCCCCGACGAAGCTTTCTTT
.,TRBV7-9,.,TRBJ1-5,CASRGAGDQPQHF,TGTGCCAGCAGGGGGGCAGGGGACCAGCCCCAGCATTTT
.,TRBV7-9,TRBD1,TRBJ2-7,CASSVPQGHSYEQYF,TGTGCCAGCAGCGTACCACAGGGGCACTCCTACGAGCAGTACTTC
.,TRBV2,.,TRBJ1-1,CASSDLGGGAEAFF,TGTGCCAGCAGTGACTTGGGGGGAGGCGCTGAAGCTTTCTTT
.,TRBV19,.,TRBJ1-1,CASSILVRDTEAFF,TGTGCCAGTAGTATCCTTGTGAGGGACACTGAAGCTTTCTTT
.,TRBV5-6,.,TRBJ1-6,CASSLRAGDSPLHF,TGTGCCAGCAGCTTGAGGGCAGGGGATTCACCCCTCCACTTT
.,TRBV7-9,.,TRBJ2-7,CASSRQASTWREQYF,TGTGCCAGCAGCCGACAGGCCTCCACTTGGCGGGAGCAGTACTTC
.,TRBV6-1,TRBD1,TRBJ1-2,CASSEQGDVYGYTF,TGTGCCAGCAGTGAACAGGGGGACGTCTATGGCTACACCTTC
.,TRBV2,TRBD2,TRBJ2-7,CASSEGVLATPDEQYF,TGTGCCAGCAGTGAAGGGGTACTAGCGACTCCTGACGAGCAGTACTTC
few,TRBV5-4,TRBD1,TRBJ2-1,CASSEGQGNEQFF,TGTGCCAGCAGCGAGGGACAGGGCAATGAGCAGTTCTTC
.,TRBV7-9,TRBD2,TRBJ2-3,CASSSLAGDTDTQYF,TGTGCCAGCAGCTCCCTAGCGGGGGACACAGATACGCAGTATTTT
.,TRBV6-1,.,TRBJ2-7,CASSEGHGPYEQYF,TGTGCCAGCAGTGAGGGGCACGGACCCTACGAGCAGTACTTC
.,TRBV19,.,TRBJ2-1,CASSILGHTTYNEQFF,TGTGCCAGTAGTATTCTAGGACACACGACCTACAATGAGCAGTTCTTC
.,TRBV2,TRBD1,TRBJ1-4,CASSGHWTGGSEKLFF,TGTGCCAGCAGTGGCCATTGGACAGGAGGGAGTGAAAAACTGTTTTTT
.,TRBV7-9,.,TRBJ1-2,CASSLDVQGPYTF,TGTGCCAGCAGCTTAGATGTCCAGGGTCCCTACACCTTC
.,TRBV9,.,TRBJ2-3,CASSPDAGASSTDTQYF,TGTGCCAGCAGCCCCGACGCGGGGGCCTCTAGCACAGATACGCAGTATTTT
once,TRBV2,.,TRBJ1-5,CASSEGTVSNQPQHF,TGTGCCAGCAGTGAAGGGACAGTTAGCAATCAGCCCCAGCATTTT
.,TRBV6-5,.,TRBJ1-5,CASSYSALGNQPQHF,TGTGCCAGCAGTTACTCGGCCCTTGGCAATCAGCCCCAGCATTTT
.,TRBV18,.,TRBJ2-3,CASSPPGGPPTDTQYF,TGTGCCAGCTCACCCCCGGGGGGCCCTCCCACAGATACGCAGTATTTT
.,TRBV7-2,.,TRBJ1-2,CASSPGDGYTF,TGTGCCAGCTCCCCGGGGGATGGCTACACCTTC
.,TRBV4-1,TRBD1,TRBJ2-2,CASSQDGTGNTGELFF,TGCGCCAGCAGCCAAGATGGGACAGGAAACACCGGGGAGCTGTTTTTT